This T cell receptor beta chain was retrieved from a study of T cell clones after liver transplantation. Produced via immunoSEQ multiplex PCR; TCRdb's table is partial and in-frame only. The sample lists tens of thousands of clones, roughly 80% occurring once. V lost 5 bases to trimming and J lost 6 bases, with 19 bases between them. This CDR3 comprises 16 residues. Germline values: CDR1 LNHDA, CDR2 SQIVND (reference sequence). The TCR originated in a human patient who received a liver transplant. Some T cells may be the graft donor's. This chain joins TRBV19 and TRBJ1-4; D is possibly TRBD1 (5 bases). Here the sequenced sample was CD4+ T cells from blood, taken 12 months after liver transplant. The CDR3 loop reads CASSGVWVGGDEKLFF. DNA for the CDR3: TGTGCCAGTAGTGGCGTCTGGGTAGGAGGGGATGAAAAACTGTTTTTT.